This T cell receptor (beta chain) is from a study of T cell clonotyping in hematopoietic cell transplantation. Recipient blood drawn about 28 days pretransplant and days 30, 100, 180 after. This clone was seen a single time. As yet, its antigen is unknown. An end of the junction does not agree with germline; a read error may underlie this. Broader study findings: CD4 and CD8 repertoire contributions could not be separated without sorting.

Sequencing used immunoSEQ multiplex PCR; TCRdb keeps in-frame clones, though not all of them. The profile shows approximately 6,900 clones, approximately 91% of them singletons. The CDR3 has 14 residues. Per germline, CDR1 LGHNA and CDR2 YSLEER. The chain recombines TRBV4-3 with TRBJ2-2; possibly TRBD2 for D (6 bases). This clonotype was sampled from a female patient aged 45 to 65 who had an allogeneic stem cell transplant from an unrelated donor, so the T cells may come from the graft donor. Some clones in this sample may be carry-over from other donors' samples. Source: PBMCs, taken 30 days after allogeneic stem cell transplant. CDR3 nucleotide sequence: TGCGCCAGCAGCCAGTGGGTGAACACCGGGGGGCTGTTTTTT. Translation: CASSQWVNTGGLFF.